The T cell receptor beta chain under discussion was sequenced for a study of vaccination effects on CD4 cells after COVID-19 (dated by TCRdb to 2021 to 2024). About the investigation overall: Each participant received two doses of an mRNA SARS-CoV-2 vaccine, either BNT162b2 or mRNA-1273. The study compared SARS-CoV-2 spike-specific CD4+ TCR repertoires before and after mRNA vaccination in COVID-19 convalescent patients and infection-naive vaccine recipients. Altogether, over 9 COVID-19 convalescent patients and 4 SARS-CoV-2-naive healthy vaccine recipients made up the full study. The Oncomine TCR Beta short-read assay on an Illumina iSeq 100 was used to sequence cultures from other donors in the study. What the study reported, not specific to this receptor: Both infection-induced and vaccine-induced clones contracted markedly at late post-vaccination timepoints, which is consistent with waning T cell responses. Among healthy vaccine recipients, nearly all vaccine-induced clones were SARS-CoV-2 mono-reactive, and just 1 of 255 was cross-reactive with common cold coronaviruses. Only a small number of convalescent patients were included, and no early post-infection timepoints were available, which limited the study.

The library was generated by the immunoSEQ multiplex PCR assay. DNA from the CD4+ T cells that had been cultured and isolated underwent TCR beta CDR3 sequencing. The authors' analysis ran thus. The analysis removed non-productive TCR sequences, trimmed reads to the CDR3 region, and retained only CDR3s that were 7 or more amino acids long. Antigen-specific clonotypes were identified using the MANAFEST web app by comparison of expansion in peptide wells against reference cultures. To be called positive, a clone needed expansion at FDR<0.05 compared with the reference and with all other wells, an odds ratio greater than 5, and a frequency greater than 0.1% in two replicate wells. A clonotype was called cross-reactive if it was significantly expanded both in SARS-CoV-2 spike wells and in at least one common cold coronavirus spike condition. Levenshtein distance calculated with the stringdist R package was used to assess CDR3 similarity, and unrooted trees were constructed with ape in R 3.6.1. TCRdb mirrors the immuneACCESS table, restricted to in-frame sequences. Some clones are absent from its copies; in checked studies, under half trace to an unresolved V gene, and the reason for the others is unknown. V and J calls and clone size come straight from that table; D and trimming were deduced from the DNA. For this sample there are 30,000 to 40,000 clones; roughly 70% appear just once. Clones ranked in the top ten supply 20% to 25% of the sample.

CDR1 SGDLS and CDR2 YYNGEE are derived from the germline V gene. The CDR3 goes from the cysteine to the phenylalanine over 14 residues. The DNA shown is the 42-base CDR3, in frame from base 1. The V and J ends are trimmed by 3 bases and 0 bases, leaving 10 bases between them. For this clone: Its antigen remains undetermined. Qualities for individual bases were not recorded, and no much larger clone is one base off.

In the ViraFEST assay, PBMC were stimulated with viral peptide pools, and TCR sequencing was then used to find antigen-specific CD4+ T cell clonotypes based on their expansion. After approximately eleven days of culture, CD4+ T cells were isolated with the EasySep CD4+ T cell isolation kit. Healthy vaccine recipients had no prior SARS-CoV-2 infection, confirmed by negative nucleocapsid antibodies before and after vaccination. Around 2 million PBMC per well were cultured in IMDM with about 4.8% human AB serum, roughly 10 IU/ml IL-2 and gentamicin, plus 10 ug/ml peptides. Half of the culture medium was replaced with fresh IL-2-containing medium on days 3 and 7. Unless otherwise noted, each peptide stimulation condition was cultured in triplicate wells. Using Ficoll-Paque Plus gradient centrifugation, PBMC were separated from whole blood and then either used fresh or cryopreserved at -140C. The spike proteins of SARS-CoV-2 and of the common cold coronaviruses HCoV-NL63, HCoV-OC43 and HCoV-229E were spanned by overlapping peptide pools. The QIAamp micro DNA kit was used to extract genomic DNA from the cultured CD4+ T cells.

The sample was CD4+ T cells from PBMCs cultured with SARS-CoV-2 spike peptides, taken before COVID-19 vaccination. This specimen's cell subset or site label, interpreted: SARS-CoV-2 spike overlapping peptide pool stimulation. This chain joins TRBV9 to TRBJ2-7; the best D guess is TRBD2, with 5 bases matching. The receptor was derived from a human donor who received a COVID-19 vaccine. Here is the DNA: TGTGCCAGCAGCGAGGAGGTTTTCTCCTACGAGCAGTACTTC. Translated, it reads CASSEEVFSYEQYF.